This T cell receptor beta chain is drawn from a study of T cell changes during pregnancy in multiple sclerosis. Per germline, CDR1 SEHNR and CDR2 FQNEAQ (reference sequence). Deletions cut 4 bases from V and 6 bases from J, with 13 bases between. The CDR3 is 13 amino acids. Repertoires were generated with immunoSEQ multiplex PCR, while TCRdb's copy carries only in-frame clones and drops some. Here the sample spans about 44,000 clones, 94% being singletons. The genes are TRBV7-9 and TRBJ2-7; D is perhaps TRBD1 (5 bases). The sequencing used CD4+ T cells from peripheral blood mononuclear cells, collected in the first trimester of pregnancy. The sequence came from a female donor with multiple sclerosis, enrolled in a pregnancy study. CDR3 sequence (DNA): TGTGCCAGCAGCTCTCGACAGATGGGCGAGCAGTACTTC. It codes for CASSSRQMGEQYF.